Presented here are 21 T cell receptor beta chains from one specimen sequenced in a study of blood T cells in healthy people across ages. The use of a sample-barcoded 5' primer and a J-beta primer mix characterized a second PCR of about 7 to 12 cycles. MiXCR was run by TCRdb on the 5' RACE reads, yielding one entry per CDR3 protein. The table has 550,000 to 750,000 distinct CDR3 sequences, 20% to 25% seen once. Sequencing input: blood. The receptor set was obtained from a man in his 70s in good health.

J is TRBJ1-4 and V is TRBV9; D gene uncertain. With 4 bases removed from V and 0 bases from J, the gap between germline ends came to 19 bases. The V gene's germline CDR1 is SGDLS and CDR2 YYNGEE. The CDR3 covers 18 residues. CDR3 coding DNA: TGTGCCAGCAGCCTCCTCCCATGGGAGGAAACAACTAATGAAAAACTGTTTTTT. It is translated as CASSLLPWEETTNEKLFF.

The chain has TRBV14 and TRBJ2-3, with D possibly matching TRBD1 (5 bases). CDR3 length equals 16 residues. In germline, CDR1 is SGHDN, CDR2 FVKESK. Trimming pared 0 bases from V and 2 bases from J, leaving 12 bases between. CDR3 amino acids: CASSQDVKGFTDTQYF. The CDR3 DNA reads TGTGCCAGCAGCCAAGATGTGAAGGGGTTCACAGATACGCAGTATTTT.

This clonotype was observed many times. This chain joins TRBV7-2 and TRBJ2-1; 10 bases are shared with TRBD2. Germline values: CDR1 SGHTA, CDR2 FQGNSA. The V gene end was trimmed by 2 bases and the J gene end by 9 bases; junction bases not matched to a gene: 4. This CDR3 contains 14 residues. Written as DNA, the CDR3 is TGTGCCAGCAGCTTATTGGCTAGCGGGAGTGAGCAGTTCTTC. It codes for CASSLLASGSEQFF.

This clonotype has only a few counts. The rearrangement joins TRBV27 to TRBJ2-7, with a possible D match to TRBD1 (6 bases). This CDR3 has 13 residues. Per germline, CDR1 MNHEY and CDR2 SMNVEV (reference sequence). The V end was cut by 5 bases, the J end by 9 bases, with 17 bases between. CDR3 bases: TGTGCCAGCAGTGTCTCCTTTCAGGGGACGCAGTACTTC. Residues: CASSVSFQGTQYF.

This clonotype was seen only a few times. V is TRBV29-1 and J is TRBJ2-6; tentative D call: TRBD1 (5 bases). The CDR3 runs 15 residues. Germline values: CDR1 SQVTM, CDR2 ANQGSEA. Trimming stripped 5 bases from V and 4 bases from J, with 15 bases between. CDR3: CSVYETDAGANVLTF. CDR3 sequence (DNA): TGCAGCGTTTACGAGACAGACGCCGGGGCCAACGTCCTGACTTTC.

In its sample, this clonotype was seen a few times. This chain uses TRBV3-1 with TRBJ2-7, with a possible D match to TRBD2 (5 bases). V dropped 5 bases and J dropped 2 bases, with 10 bases sitting between them. From germline, CDR1 is LGHDT and CDR2 YNNKEL (reference sequence). CDR3 size: 13 residues. This CDR3 is CASSKDSTYEQYF. The CDR3 region has the DNA TGTGCCAGCAGCAAGGACTCTACCTACGAGCAGTACTTC.

In this sample, this clonotype turned up a few times. The genes are TRBV10-3 and TRBJ1-2; D perhaps matches TRBD1 (5 bases). There are 14 residues in the CDR3. Germline CDR1 ENHRY, CDR2 SYGVKD. The V end lost 6 bases, the J end lost 4 bases, and 15 bases lay between the germline ends. The CDR3 reads CAIRTSGPGYGYTF. The CDR3 DNA follows: TGTGCCATCAGGACCTCGGGGCCTGGCTATGGCTACACCTTC.

The sample holds a few counts of this clonotype. This chain links TRBV6-6 with TRBJ2-5, with a weak D call TRBD2 (6 bases). Germline lookup yields CDR1 MNHNY and CDR2 SVGAGI (reference sequence). This CDR3 spans 16 amino acids. Trimming took off 0 bases at V and 2 bases at J, with 13 bases between the two ends. CDR3 coding DNA: TGTGCCAGCAGTTACTCGACTAGTCGGGGTCAAGAGACCCAGTACTTC. Its protein is CASSYSTSRGQETQYF.

This rearrangement joins TRBV7-3 to TRBJ2-1; either TRBD1 or TRBD2 may fit D (5 bases each). V was shortened by 3 bases and J by 7 bases, with 16 bases between the two germline ends. This CDR3 is built from 15 residues. Germline CDR1 reads SGHTA; CDR2 reads FQGTGA. Here the CDR3 reads CASSFDGARYNEQFF. The CDR3 nucleotides are TGTGCCAGCAGCTTCGACGGGGCGCGGTATAATGAGCAGTTCTTC.

The sample holds many counts of this clonotype. This sequence joins TRBV29-1 and TRBJ2-5, with D uncertain. The CDR3 is 12 residues long. Germline CDR1 reads SQVTM; CDR2 reads ANQGSEA. Trimming shortened V by 7 bases and J by 5 bases, and 14 bases separated the two germline ends. The CDR3 protein is CSARPPGETQYF. Here the CDR3 DNA reads TGCAGCGCAAGACCACCCGGGGAGACCCAGTACTTC.

This clonotype was detected only a few times. This rearrangement joins TRBV7-6 to TRBJ2-1, with unresolved D. Trimming cost V 2 bases and J 8 bases, with 13 bases left between them. CDR3 length equals 14 residues. Germline V gene lookup returns CDR1 SGHVS and CDR2 FNYEAQ. CDR3 sequence: CASSLTDVEDEQFF. The CDR3 nucleotides read TGTGCCAGCAGCTTAACCGACGTTGAGGATGAGCAGTTCTTC. Together with reference TRBV7-6 and TRBJ2-1, the CDR3 gives the full variable domain: GAGVSQSPRYKVTKRGQDVALRCDPISGHVSLYWYRQALGQGPEFLTYFNYEAQQDKSGLPNDRFSAERPEGSISTLTIQRTEQRDSAMYRCASSLTDVEDEQFFGPGTRLTVL.

The sample holds a few counts of this clonotype. The chain uses TRBV27 and TRBJ2-1; D may be TRBD1 (6 bases). V lost 0 bases and J 6 bases, leaving 15 bases between the germline ends. The germline CDR1 and CDR2 sequences are MNHEY and SMNVEV (reference sequence). This CDR3 contains 16 residues. The CDR3 nucleotides are TGTGCCAGCAGTTTATCCCCGGGACATATGTCCAATGAGCAGTTCTTC. Its protein product is CASSLSPGHMSNEQFF.

This clonotype was detected only a few times. The chain has TRBV5-4 and TRBJ2-5; D gene ambiguous. The CDR3 is made up of 15 amino acids. V was trimmed by 0 bases and J by 5 bases, leaving 14 bases between them. Germline V gene lookup returns CDR1 SGHNT and CDR2 YYREEE (reference sequence). The CDR3 bases are TGTGCCAGCAGCTTGGACGGCTCGCAACAGGAGACCCAGTACTTC. Protein: CASSLDGSQQETQYF.

The genes are TRBV20-1 and TRBJ2-1, with TRBD2 as a possible D gene (6 bases). CDR1 and CDR2 (germline): DFQATT, SNEGSKA (reference sequence). This CDR3 has 15 residues. V lost 0 bases to trimming and J lost 0 bases, with 9 bases between them. Here the CDR3 reads CSAREFGSSYNEQFF. As DNA, the CDR3 is TGCAGTGCTAGAGAGTTCGGGAGCTCCTACAATGAGCAGTTCTTC.

In this sample, this clonotype turned up a few times. The gene calls are TRBV6-5 and TRBJ2-7; maybe TRBD1 (6 bases). Germline loops: CDR1 MNHEY, CDR2 SVGAGI. Trimming left V 5 bases short and J 5 bases short, with 16 bases between. This CDR3 is built from 14 residues. The CDR3 coding sequence is TGTGCCAGCAGTCGAATCGGACAGATCAACGAGCAGTACTTC. Encoded protein: CASSRIGQINEQYF.

The rearrangement joins TRBV12-3 or TRBV12-4 to TRBJ1-6, with D hard to call. V dropped 2 bases and J dropped 9 bases, with 8 bases sitting between them. CDR3 length equals 13 residues. CDR3 bases: TGTGCCAGCAGTTTAATTCGGGGTTCACCCCTCCACTTT. It is translated as CASSLIRGSPLHF.

Worth noting for this clonotype: A much larger clonotype is one base distant, so this may be a read error. Without the conserved terminal phenylalanine or tryptophan, this CDR3 likely stems from a read error. V and J are TRBV25-1 and TRBJ2-1; the match to TRBD2 covers 9 bases. The J segment lost 11 bases and the V segment lost 4 bases, leaving 3 bases of the junction unmatched. The length of the CDR3 is 12 residues. The germline V gene encodes CDR1 MGHDK and CDR2 SYGVNS. The DNA of the CDR3 is TGTGCCAGCAGTGTTAGCGGGAGTAAGCAGTTCTCC. Residues: CASSVSGSKQFS.

This clonotype was counted once. The rearrangement uses TRBV20-1 and TRBJ1-2; 8 positions match TRBD1. The CDR3 consists of 13 residues. Trimming took 1 base from V and 8 from J; bases not matched to a gene: 6. Germline lookup yields CDR1 DFQATT and CDR2 SNEGSKA (reference sequence). CDR3 sequence (DNA): TGCAGTGCTAGAGGCGGGACAGGAGAGGGCTACACCTTC. Its translation: CSARGGTGEGYTF.

The CDR3 DNA reads as TGTGCCAGCAGTTTTGGGGACAGGGATTATAGCAATCAGCCCCAGCATTTT. It specifies CASSFGDRDYSNQPQHF. The gene calls are TRBV12-3 or TRBV12-4 and TRBJ1-5; 9 bases are shared with TRBD1. Trimming removed 3 bases from V and 0 bases from J; junction bases left unmatched: 6. The CDR3 contains 17 residues.

This clonotype has a handful of counts. V and J are TRBV20-1 and TRBJ2-5; D is undetermined. Germline V gene lookup returns CDR1 DFQATT and CDR2 SNEGSKA (reference sequence). The V end lost 1 base, the J end lost 1 base, and 10 bases lay between the germline ends. The CDR3 covers 14 residues. CDR3 sequence: CSARGFYAQETQYF. The CDR3 bases are TGCAGTGCTAGAGGATTCTATGCCCAAGAGACCCAGTACTTC.

This rearrangement joins TRBV5-1 to TRBJ2-5; TRBD2 aligns across 9 bases. V shed 3 bases and J 4 bases; nucleotides not matched to a gene: 10. This CDR3 comprises 16 residues. Germline CDR1 SGHRS, CDR2 YFSETQ. The CDR3 sequence: CASSSLAGRGLETQYF. CDR3 nucleotides: TGCGCCAGCAGCTCTCTAGCGGGAAGGGGATTAGAGACCCAGTACTTC.